The rows below give T cell receptor beta chains drawn from one sample of a study of T cells in Graves' hyperthyroidism and ophthalmopathy. TCRdb analysed the multiplex PCR reads with MiXCR anew, one entry per CDR3 protein. The sample lists about 360,000 distinct CDR3 sequences, over 10% occurring once. Sequencing used blood. The receptors shown here come from a woman in her late teens or twenties with Graves' hyperthyroidism. Both conserved end residues are part of each CDR3. The D gene is left open where the match is weak. The size of a clone is reported for some rows only, either as once, few or many, or as a class for expanded clones.

>TRBV4-2|TRBD2|TRBJ2-7|few
CASSLSTSGISYEQYF
TGTGCCAGCAGCCTGTCGACTAGCGGGATATCCTACGAGCAGTACTTC
>TRBV5-1|TRBD2|TRBJ2-1|-
CASSLVGGGDMFF
TGCGCCAGCAGCTTGGTCGGGGGGGGGGATATGTTCTTC
>TRBV3-1|TRBD1|TRBJ1-6|few
CASRTGQTIRSPLHF
TGTGCCAGCAGAACGGGACAGACGATTCGTTCACCCCTCCACTTT
>TRBV30|TRBD2|TRBJ2-5|few
CAWRGLASRQYF
TGTGCCTGGAGAGGACTAGCGAGCCGCCAGTACTTC
>TRBV28|-|TRBJ1-4|-
CASSAPEVNEKLFF
TGTGCCAGCAGTGCCCCAGAAGTGAATGAAAAACTGTTTTTT
>TRBV28|-|TRBJ1-5|-
CASSPTQHF
TGTGCCAGCAGCCCGACCCAGCATTTT
>TRBV13|TRBD1|TRBJ1-2|-
CASSPTQGERGYTF
TGTGCCAGCTCCCCCACACAGGGGGAGCGTGGCTACACCTTC
>TRBV7-7|-|TRBJ2-2|once
CASSPTGSAGELFF
TGTGCTAGCAGCCCGACGGGGAGCGCCGGGGAGCTGTTTTTT
>TRBV24-1|-|TRBJ2-2|many
CATSDPTGSGGAGELFF
TGTGCCACCAGTGATCCTACAGGGTCGGGGGGCGCCGGGGAGCTGTTTTTT
>TRBV6-5|TRBD2|TRBJ2-7|few
CASSYSPSGSYEQYF
TGTGCCAGCAGTTACTCGCCTAGCGGCAGCTACGAGCAGTACTTC
>TRBV28|TRBD1|TRBJ1-1|many
CASSPTGQGRTEAFF
TGTGCCAGCAGTCCGACCGGACAGGGTAGGACTGAAGCTTTCTTT
>TRBV19|-|TRBJ1-2|few
CASSIPRGQNYGYTF
TGTGCCAGTAGTATCCCGCGAGGACAGAACTATGGCTACACCTTC
>TRBV6-1|-|TRBJ1-3|few
CASSREHLSGNTIYF
TGTGCCAGCAGCCGGGAGCACCTCTCTGGAAACACCATATATTTT
>TRBV6-1|-|TRBJ1-3|-
CASSELQGGGNTIYF
TGTGCCAGCAGTGAGTTACAGGGAGGTGGAAACACCATATATTTT
>TRBV24-1|TRBD1|TRBJ1-5|many
CATSDIGQGEGQPQHF
TGTGCCACCAGTGATATTGGACAGGGTGAAGGTCAGCCCCAGCATTTT
>TRBV28|TRBD1|TRBJ2-2|many
CASRSVRQGFYGELFF
TGTGCCAGCAGGTCCGTGAGACAGGGGTTTTACGGGGAGCTGTTTTTT
>TRBV19|TRBD1|TRBJ2-7|-
CASRGQGLLGEQYF
TGTGCCAGTAGGGGACAGGGTCTCCTTGGCGAGCAGTACTTC
>TRBV28|-|TRBJ1-5|-
CASSQTRGGNQPQHF
TGTGCCAGCAGCCAAACTAGGGGGGGCAATCAGCCCCAGCATTTT
>TRBV11-1|-|TRBJ2-3|many
CASKLTSSSPSTDTQYF
TGTGCCAGCAAGCTGACCTCCTCTAGCCCTAGCACAGATACGCAGTATTTT
>TRBV7-9|TRBD1|TRBJ2-1|many
CASSLDRGYRYNEQFF
TGTGCCAGCAGCCTAGACAGGGGATACCGATACAATGAGCAGTTCTTC
>TRBV6-1|-|TRBJ1-6|-
CASSEDPGHTLSYSPLHF
TGTGCCAGCAGTGAAGACCCAGGGCACACGTTATCGTACTCACCCCTCCACTTT
>TRBV3-1|-|TRBJ1-5|many
CASSQDLGPYQPQHF
TGTGCCAGCAGCCAAGACTTGGGACCTTATCAGCCCCAGCATTTT